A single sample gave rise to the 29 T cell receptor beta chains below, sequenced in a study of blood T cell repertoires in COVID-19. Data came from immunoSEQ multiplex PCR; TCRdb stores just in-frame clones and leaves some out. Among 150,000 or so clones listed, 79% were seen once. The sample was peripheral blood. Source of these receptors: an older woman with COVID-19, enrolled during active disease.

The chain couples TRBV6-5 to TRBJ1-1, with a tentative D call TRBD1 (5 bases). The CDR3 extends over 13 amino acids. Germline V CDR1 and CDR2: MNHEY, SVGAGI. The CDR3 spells CGGSRALNTEAFF. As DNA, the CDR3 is TGTGGCGGGAGCAGGGCTTTGAACACTGAAGCTTTCTTT.

Written as DNA, the CDR3 is TGTGCCACCTCTGATTCCTATACAGGAGAGACCCAGTACTTC. The encoded protein is CATSDSYTGETQYF. The chain joins TRBV24-1 to TRBJ2-5, with D possibly matching TRBD1 (5 bases). This CDR3 is 14 amino acids long. In germline, CDR1 is KGHDR, CDR2 SFDVKD. Trimming pared 9 bases from V and 4 bases from J, leaving 17 bases between.

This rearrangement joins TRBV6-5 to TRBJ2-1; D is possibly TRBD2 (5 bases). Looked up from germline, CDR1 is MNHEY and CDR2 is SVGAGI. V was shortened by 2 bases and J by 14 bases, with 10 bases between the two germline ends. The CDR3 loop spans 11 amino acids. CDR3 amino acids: CASSYESGEFF. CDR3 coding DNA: TGTGCCAGCAGTTACGAGTCCGGGGAGTTCTTC.

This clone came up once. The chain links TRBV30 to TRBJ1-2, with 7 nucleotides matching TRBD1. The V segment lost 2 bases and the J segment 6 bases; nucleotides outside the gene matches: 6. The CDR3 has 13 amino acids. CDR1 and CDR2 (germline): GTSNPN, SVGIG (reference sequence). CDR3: CAWSPRGTDGYTF. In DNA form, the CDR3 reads TGTGCCTGGAGTCCTAGGGGGACAGATGGCTACACCTTC.

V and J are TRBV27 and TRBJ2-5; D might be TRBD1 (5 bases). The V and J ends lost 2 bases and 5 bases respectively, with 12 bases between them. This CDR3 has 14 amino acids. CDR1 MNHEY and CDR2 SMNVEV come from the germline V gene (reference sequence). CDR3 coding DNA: TGTGCCAGCAGTTTAGAAGGAAGACAGGAGACCCAGTACTTC. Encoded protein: CASSLEGRQETQYF.

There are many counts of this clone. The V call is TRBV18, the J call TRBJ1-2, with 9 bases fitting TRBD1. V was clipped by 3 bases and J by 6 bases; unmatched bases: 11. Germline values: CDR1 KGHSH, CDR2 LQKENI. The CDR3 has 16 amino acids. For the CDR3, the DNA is TGTGCCAGCTCACCCAAAACCGGGACAGGGTGGAATGGCTACACCTTC. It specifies CASSPKTGTGWNGYTF.

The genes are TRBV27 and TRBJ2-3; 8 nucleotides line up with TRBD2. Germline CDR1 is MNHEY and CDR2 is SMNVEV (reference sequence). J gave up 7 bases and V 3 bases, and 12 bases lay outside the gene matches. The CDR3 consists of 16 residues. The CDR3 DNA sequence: TGTGCCAGCAGTTTCTTTGTGGGCGGGAGGATGAATACGCAGTATTTT. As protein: CASSFFVGGRMNTQYF.

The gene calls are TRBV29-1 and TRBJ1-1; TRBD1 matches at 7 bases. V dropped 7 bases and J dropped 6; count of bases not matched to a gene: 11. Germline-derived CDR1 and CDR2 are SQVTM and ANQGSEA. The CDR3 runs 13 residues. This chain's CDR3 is CSGRTGPGAEAFF. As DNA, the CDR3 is TGCAGCGGCCGGACAGGACCGGGAGCTGAAGCTTTCTTT.

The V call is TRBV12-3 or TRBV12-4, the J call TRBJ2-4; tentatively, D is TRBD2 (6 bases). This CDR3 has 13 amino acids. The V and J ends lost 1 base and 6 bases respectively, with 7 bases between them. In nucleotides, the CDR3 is TGTGCCAGCAGTTTAGGGGGGGTAAACATTCAGTACTTC. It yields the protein CASSLGGVNIQYF.

CDR3 sequence (DNA): TGTGCCAGCAGCCATGGCGCGACAGAAAAACTGTTTTTT. Protein sequence: CASSHGATEKLFF. V and J are TRBV12-3 or TRBV12-4 and TRBJ1-4; D is undetermined. This CDR3 has 13 residues. V lost 6 bases, J lost 8 bases, and 13 bases lay in between.

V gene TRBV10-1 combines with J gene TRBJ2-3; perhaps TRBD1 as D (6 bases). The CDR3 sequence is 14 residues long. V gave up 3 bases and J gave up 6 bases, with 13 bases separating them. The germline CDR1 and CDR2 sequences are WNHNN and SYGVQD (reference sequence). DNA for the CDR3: TGCGCCAGCAGTGACCCAGGGGATGGGGATACGCAGTATTTT. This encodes CASSDPGDGDTQYF.

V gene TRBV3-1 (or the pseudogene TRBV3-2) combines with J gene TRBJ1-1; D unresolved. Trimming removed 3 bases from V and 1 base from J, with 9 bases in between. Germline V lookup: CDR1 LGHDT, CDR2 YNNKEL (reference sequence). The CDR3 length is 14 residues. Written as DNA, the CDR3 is TGTGCCAGCAGCCACCCACATAAGAACACTGAAGCTTTCTTT. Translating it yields CASSHPHKNTEAFF.

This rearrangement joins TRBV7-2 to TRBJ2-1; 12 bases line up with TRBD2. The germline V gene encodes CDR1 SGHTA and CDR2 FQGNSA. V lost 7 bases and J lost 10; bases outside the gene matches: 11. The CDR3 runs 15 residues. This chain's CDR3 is CASNHPSGRGGEQFF. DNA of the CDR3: TGTGCCAGCAACCACCCTAGCGGGAGGGGAGGGGAGCAGTTCTTC.

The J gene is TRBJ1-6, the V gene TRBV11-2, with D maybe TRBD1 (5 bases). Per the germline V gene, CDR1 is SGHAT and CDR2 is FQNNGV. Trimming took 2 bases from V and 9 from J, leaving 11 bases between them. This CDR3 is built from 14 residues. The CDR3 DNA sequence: TGTGCCAGCAGCTTATCAGGGAATAGTTCACCCCTCCACTTT. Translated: CASSLSGNSSPLHF. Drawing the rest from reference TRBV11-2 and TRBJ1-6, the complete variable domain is EAGVAQSPRYKIIEKRQSVAFWCNPISGHATLYWYQQILGQGPKLLIQFQNNGVVDDSQLPKDRFSAERLKGVDSTLKIQPAKLEDSAVYLCASSLSGNSSPLHFGNGTRLTVT.

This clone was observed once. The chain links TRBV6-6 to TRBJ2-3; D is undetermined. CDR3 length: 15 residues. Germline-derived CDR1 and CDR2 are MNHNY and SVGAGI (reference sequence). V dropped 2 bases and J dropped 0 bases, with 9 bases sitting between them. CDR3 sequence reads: CASSYHPTSTDTQYF. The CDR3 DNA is TGTGCCAGCAGTTACCATCCGACTAGCACAGATACGCAGTATTTT.

CDR3 protein: CASSQRGTNTEAFF. CDR3 in DNA: TGTGCCAGCAGTCAACGCGGGACGAACACTGAAGCTTTCTTT. The V gene is TRBV6-5, the J gene TRBJ1-1, with D perhaps TRBD1 (5 bases). The CDR3 is 14 amino acids. V dropped 5 bases and J dropped 1 base, with 11 bases sitting between them. Germline V gene data show CDR1 as MNHEY and CDR2 as SVGAGI.

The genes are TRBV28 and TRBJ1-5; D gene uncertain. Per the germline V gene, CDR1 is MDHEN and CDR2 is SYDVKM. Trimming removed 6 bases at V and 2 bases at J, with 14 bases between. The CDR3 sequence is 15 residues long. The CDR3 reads CASSAFGRRNQPQHF. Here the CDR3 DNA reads TGTGCCAGCAGCGCTTTTGGGAGGCGCAATCAGCCCCAGCATTTT.

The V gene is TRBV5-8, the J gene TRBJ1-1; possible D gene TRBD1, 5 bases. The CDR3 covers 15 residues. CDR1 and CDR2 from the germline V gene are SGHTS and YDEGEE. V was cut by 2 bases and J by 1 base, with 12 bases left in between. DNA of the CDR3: TGTGCCAGCAGCTTCCCGGACATGGGGAACACTGAAGCTTTCTTT. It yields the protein CASSFPDMGNTEAFF.

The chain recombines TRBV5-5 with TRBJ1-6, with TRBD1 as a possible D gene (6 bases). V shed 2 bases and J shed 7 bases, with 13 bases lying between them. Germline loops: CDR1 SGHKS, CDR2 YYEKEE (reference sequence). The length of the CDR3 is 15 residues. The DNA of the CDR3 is TGTGCCAGCAGCTTAGGTCAGGGGCGAAATTCACCCCTCCACTTT. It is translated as CASSLGQGRNSPLHF. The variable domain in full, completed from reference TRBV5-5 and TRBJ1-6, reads DAGVTQSPTHLIKTRGQQVTLRCSPISGHKSVSWYQQVLGQGPQFIFQYYEKEERGRGNFPDRFSARQFPNYSSELNVNALLLGDSALYLCASSLGQGRNSPLHFGNGTRLTVT.

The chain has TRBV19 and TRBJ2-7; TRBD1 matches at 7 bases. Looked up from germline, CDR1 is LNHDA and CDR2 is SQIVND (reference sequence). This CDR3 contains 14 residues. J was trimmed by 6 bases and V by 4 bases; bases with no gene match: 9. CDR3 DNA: TGTGCCAGTAGTAGACGACAGGGATCGGGCGAGCAGTACTTC. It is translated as CASSRRQGSGEQYF.

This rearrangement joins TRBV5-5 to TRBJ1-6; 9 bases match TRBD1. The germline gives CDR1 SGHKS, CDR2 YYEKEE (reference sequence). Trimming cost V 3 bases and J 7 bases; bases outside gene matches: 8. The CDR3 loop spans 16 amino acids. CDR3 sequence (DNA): TGTGCCAGCAGCTGGGACAGGGAGGCGCGGAATTCACCCCTCCACTTT. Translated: CASSWDREARNSPLHF.

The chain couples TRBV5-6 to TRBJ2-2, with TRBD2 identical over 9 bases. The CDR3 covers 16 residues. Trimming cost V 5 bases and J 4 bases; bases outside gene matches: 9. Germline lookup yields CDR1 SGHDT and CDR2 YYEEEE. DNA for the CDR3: TGTGCCAGCAGGAAACGACTAGCGGTGGGCACCGGGGAGCTGTTTTTT. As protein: CASRKRLAVGTGELFF. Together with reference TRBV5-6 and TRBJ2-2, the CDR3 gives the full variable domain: DAGVTQSPTHLIKTRGQQVTLRCSPKSGHDTVSWYQQALGQGPQFIFQYYEEEERQRGNFPDRFSGHQFPNYSSELNVNALLLGDSALYLCASRKRLAVGTGELFFGEGSRLTVL.

CDR3 DNA: TGTGCCAGCAGGAGGTCACCTGATAATTCACCCCTCCACTTT. Its translation: CASRRSPDNSPLHF. The rearrangement joins TRBV6-4 to TRBJ1-6, with no clear D. The CDR3 is 14 amino acids. Germline loops: CDR1 MRHNA, CDR2 SNTAGT. The germline V and J ends were trimmed by 6 bases and 5 bases, with 11 bases remaining between them.

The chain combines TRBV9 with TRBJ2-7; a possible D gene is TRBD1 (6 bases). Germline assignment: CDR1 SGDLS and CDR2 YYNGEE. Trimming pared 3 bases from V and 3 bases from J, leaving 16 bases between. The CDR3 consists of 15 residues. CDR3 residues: CASSARRDTLYEQYF. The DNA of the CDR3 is TGTGCCAGCAGCGCCCGCCGGGACACCCTCTACGAGCAGTACTTC.

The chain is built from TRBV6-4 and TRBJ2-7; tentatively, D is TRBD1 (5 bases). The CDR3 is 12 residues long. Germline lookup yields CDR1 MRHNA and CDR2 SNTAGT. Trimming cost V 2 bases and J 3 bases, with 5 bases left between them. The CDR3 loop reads CASSDDSYEQYV. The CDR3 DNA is TGTGCCAGCAGTGACGACAGCTACGAGCAGTACGTC.

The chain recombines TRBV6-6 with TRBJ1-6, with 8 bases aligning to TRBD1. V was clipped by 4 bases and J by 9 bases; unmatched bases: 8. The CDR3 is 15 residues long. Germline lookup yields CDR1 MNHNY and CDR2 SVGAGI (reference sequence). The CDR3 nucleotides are TGTGCCAGCAGTTCCCAATCGACAGGGGTTTCACCCCTCCACTTT. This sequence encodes CASSSQSTGVSPLHF.

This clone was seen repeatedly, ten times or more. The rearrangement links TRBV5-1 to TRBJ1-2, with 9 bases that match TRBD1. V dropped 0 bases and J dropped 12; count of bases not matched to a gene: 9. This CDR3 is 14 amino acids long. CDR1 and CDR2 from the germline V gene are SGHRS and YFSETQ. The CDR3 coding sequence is TGCGCCAGCAGCTTGGGTGGACAGGGGATAGGAAACACCTTC. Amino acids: CASSLGGQGIGNTF.

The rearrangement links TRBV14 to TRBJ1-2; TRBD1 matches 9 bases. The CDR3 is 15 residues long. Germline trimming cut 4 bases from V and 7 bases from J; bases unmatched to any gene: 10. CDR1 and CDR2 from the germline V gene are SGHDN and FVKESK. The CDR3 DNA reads TGTGCCAGCAGCCCGTGGACAGGGGAGGTTGGTGGCTACACCTTC. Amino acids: CASSPWTGEVGGYTF.

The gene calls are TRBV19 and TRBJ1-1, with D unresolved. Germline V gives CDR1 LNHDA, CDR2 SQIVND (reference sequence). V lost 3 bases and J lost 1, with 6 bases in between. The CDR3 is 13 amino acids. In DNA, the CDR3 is TGTGCCAGTAGTATTAATAAGAACACTGAAGCTTTCTTT. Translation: CASSINKNTEAFF.